The next 15 T cell receptor beta chains were all read from a single sample in a study of T cell responses to AZD1222 COVID-19 vaccine. Profiled with immunoSEQ multiplex PCR; TCRdb holds only in-frame clones, not every one. The sample contains around 160,000 clones, 75% to 95% of which appear only once. The sequencing here drew on peripheral blood, taken on day 0 of MenACWY control vaccination. The origin of the receptors is an adult in good health.

The chain employs TRBV5-1 and TRBJ1-3; 10 nucleotides match TRBD1. This CDR3 region has 15 residues. Germline V gene data show CDR1 as SGHRS and CDR2 as YFSETQ. The junction had 1 base not matched to a gene; V was cut back by 4 bases and J by 0 bases. The CDR3 DNA is TGCGCCAGCAGCCGGGACAGGGGCTCTGGAAACACCATATATTTT. Translating it yields CASSRDRGSGNTIYF.

The chain couples TRBV5-4 to TRBJ2-7, with D maybe TRBD1 (5 bases). The V end was cut by 1 base, the J end by 0 bases, with 8 bases between. This CDR3 has 14 amino acids. CDR1 is SGHNT and CDR2 is YYREEE in the germline V gene (reference sequence). In nucleotides, the CDR3 is TGTGCCAGCAGCTTGCAGGGCCTCTCCTACGAGCAGTACTTC. This translates into CASSLQGLSYEQYF. Looking up the rest from reference TRBV5-4 and TRBJ2-7 gives the full variable domain: ETGVTQSPTHLIKTRGQQVTLRCSSQSGHNTVSWYQQALGQGPQFIFQYYREEENGRGNFPPRFSGLQFPNYSSELNVNALELDDSALYLCASSLQGLSYEQYFGPGTRLTVT.

The count of this clone is one. The rearrangement joins TRBV7-3 to TRBJ2-1, with D unclear. The CDR3 runs to 14 residues. Germline V CDR1 and CDR2: SGHTA, FQGTGA. The ends were cut back, 3 bases at V and 1 base at J, with 7 bases in the middle. The CDR3 sequence: CASSFPQSYNEQFF. CDR3 sequence (DNA): TGTGCCAGCAGCTTCCCGCAGTCCTACAATGAGCAGTTCTTC.

The chain combines TRBV29-1 with TRBJ1-5; D possibly corresponds to TRBD1 (6 bases). From germline, CDR1 is SQVTM and CDR2 ANQGSEA. There are 13 residues in the CDR3. Trimming pared 7 bases from V and 5 bases from J, leaving 15 bases between. The CDR3 is CSALQGPDQPQHF. The CDR3 nucleotides read TGCAGCGCGTTACAGGGTCCGGATCAGCCCCAGCATTTT.

The V and J genes are TRBV19 and TRBJ1-4; 10 bases match TRBD1. Trimming cost V 6 bases and J 5 bases; bases outside gene matches: 3. The CDR3 length is 14 residues. Germline lookup yields CDR1 LNHDA and CDR2 SQIVND (reference sequence). For the CDR3, the DNA is TGTGCCAGTAGCTTGGGACAGGGGAATGAAAAACTGTTTTTT. It yields the protein CASSLGQGNEKLFF.

This chain joins TRBV7-3 and TRBJ2-2; D gene uncertain. V lost 5 bases, J lost 2 bases, and 15 bases lay in between. The germline V gene has CDR1 SGHTA and CDR2 FQGTGA. The CDR3 has 16 amino acids. This CDR3 reads CASSLQGTANTGELFF. CDR3 nucleotide sequence: TGTGCCAGCAGCCTACAAGGCACAGCAAACACCGGGGAGCTGTTTTTT.

V usage is TRBV4-1 and J usage is TRBJ1-5; D is undetermined. CDR3 length: 13 amino acids. Trimming stripped 1 base from V and 7 bases from J, with 8 bases between. CDR1 MGHRA and CDR2 YSYEKL come from the germline V gene. CDR3 nucleotide sequence: TGCGCCAGCAGCCAAGTCGTCGAGCAGCCCCAGCATTTT. This translates into CASSQVVEQPQHF.

The V call is TRBV6-2 or TRBV6-3, the J call TRBJ1-6, with a tentative D call TRBD1 (6 bases). The CDR3 spans 14 residues. V shed 2 bases and J shed 10 bases, with 12 bases lying between them. Germline CDR1 is MNHEY and CDR2 is SVGEGT. The CDR3 DNA sequence: TGTGCCAGCAGTTACACGGGGGGCCGGTCACCCCTCCACTTT. Its protein product is CASSYTGGRSPLHF.

The V call is TRBV6-5, the J call TRBJ1-5; TRBD1 is a possible D gene (6 bases). The V gene's germline CDR1 is MNHEY and CDR2 SVGAGI. V was clipped by 2 bases and J by 7 bases, with 12 bases between them. This CDR3 contains 14 residues. This CDR3 is CASSYRQQGQPQHF. As DNA, the CDR3 is TGTGCCAGCAGTTACCGTCAACAGGGACAGCCCCAGCATTTT.

The chain employs TRBV24-1 and TRBJ2-3; D remains ambiguous. This CDR3 is 13 amino acids long. Trimming removed 6 bases from V and 0 bases from J, with 6 bases in between. Germline CDR1 KGHDR, CDR2 SFDVKD. The CDR3 region is CATSQTSTDTQYF. CDR3 in DNA: TGTGCCACCAGTCAAACTAGCACAGATACGCAGTATTTT.

V is TRBV7-3 and J is TRBJ2-1, with D hard to call. Trimming stripped 1 base from V and 2 bases from J, with 9 bases between. Looked up from germline, CDR1 is SGHTA and CDR2 is FQGTGA. The CDR3 length is 15 residues. CDR3 region: CASSLSPGPYNEQFF. Here the CDR3 DNA reads TGTGCCAGCAGCTTAAGCCCGGGCCCCTACAATGAGCAGTTCTTC.

The genes are TRBV30 and TRBJ1-6; D not certain. CDR3 length: 15 residues. V was clipped by 5 bases and J by 1 base, with 12 bases between them. The V gene's germline CDR1 is GTSNPN and CDR2 SVGIG (reference sequence). The CDR3 region is CAWGPGGSYNSPLHF. The DNA of the CDR3 is TGTGCCTGGGGCCCGGGAGGGTCCTATAATTCACCCCTCCACTTT.

The chain has TRBV6-4 and TRBJ1-1, with D uncertain. This CDR3 contains 11 residues. CDR1 is MRHNA, CDR2 SNTAGT, per germline. Trimming left V 2 bases short and J 5 bases short, with 3 bases between. CDR3 in DNA: TGTGCCAGCAGTGACGGAACTGAAGCTTTCTTT. Its translation: CASSDGTEAFF.

This sequence joins TRBV28 and TRBJ1-1; tentative D call: TRBD1 (5 bases). The CDR3 extends over 14 amino acids. Looked up from germline, CDR1 is MDHEN and CDR2 is SYDVKM. V lost 10 bases, J lost 6 bases, and 21 bases lay in between. The CDR3 loop reads CATPGGLNIPEAFF. CDR3 nucleotide sequence: TGTGCCACCCCCGGGGGTCTGAATATTCCTGAAGCTTTCTTT.

This sequence joins TRBV30 and TRBJ1-6, with a possible D match to TRBD1 (6 bases). Germline CDR1 and CDR2: GTSNPN and SVGIG (reference sequence). The CDR3 is made up of 13 amino acids. Trimming shortened V by 7 bases and J by 9 bases, and 16 bases separated the two germline ends. CDR3 residues: CAYSTGSSSPLHF. The CDR3 nucleotides are TGTGCCTATAGTACAGGGTCGAGTTCACCCCTCCACTTT.